The entry that follows covers one T cell receptor (beta chain) sequence. Its antigen remains unknown. In germline, CDR1 is SGDLS, CDR2 YYNGEE. With 2 bases removed from V and 1 base from J, the gap between germline ends came to 15 bases. The CDR3 runs to 16 residues. This entry is derived from a study of shared clonotypes between healthy human individuals. Measured with immunoSEQ multiplex PCR; TCRdb has only the in-frame clones, and not every one. The sample has more than 1 million clones, 78% seen once. A split of CD4+ cells into CD45RA+ naive and CD45RA-negative memory subsets was performed. Study-wide results and caveats: Lower generation probabilities were found for non-shared clonotypes than for those shared by all four donors. The study generally estimated greater richness for naive than memory subsets. The represented genetic and exposure-history diversity was limited by the small number of donors.

The V call is TRBV9, the J call TRBJ2-5, with a tentative D call TRBD2 (5 bases). This receptor was obtained from a man younger than 35 in good health. Some clones in this sample may be carry-over from other donors' samples. The sequencing sample was made of memory CD4+ T cells from PBMCs. Subset: CD45RA-negative fraction. The chain's CDR3 is CASSVLGGLTQETQYF. CDR3 coding DNA: TGTGCCAGCAGCGTTCTAGGAGGTCTAACCCAAGAGACCCAGTACTTC.